Below are 11 T cell receptor beta chains sequenced from a single sample in a study of shared clonotypes between healthy human individuals. TCRdb's copy holds only in-frame clones and misses some; the assay was immunoSEQ multiplex PCR. This sample has fewer than 1.6 million clones, with 98% found just once. Sample: naive CD4+ T cells sorted from blood. The subset here: CD45RA+ positively selected. The receptors shown here come from a man aged 25-45 years in good health.

The chain uses TRBV5-6 and TRBJ2-7; D is possibly TRBD1 (6 bases). Trimming took 6 bases from V and 2 from J, leaving 18 bases between them. The CDR3 has 15 amino acids. The germline V gene has CDR1 SGHDT and CDR2 YYEEEE. CDR3: CASTGVATGTYEQYF. CDR3 bases: TGTGCCAGCACCGGCGTGGCGACAGGAACCTACGAGCAGTACTTC.

The gene calls are TRBV5-1 and TRBJ2-1, with 15 bases lining up with TRBD2. Trimming cost V 4 bases and J 0 bases; bases outside gene matches: 8. The CDR3 contains 19 residues. CDR1 and CDR2 from the germline V gene are SGHRS and YFSETQ. CDR3 region: CASSLPGLAGGSSYNEQFF. Here the CDR3 DNA reads TGCGCCAGCAGCCTCCCGGGACTAGCGGGAGGTAGCTCCTACAATGAGCAGTTCTTC.

The chain uses TRBV6-6 and TRBJ1-2; D unresolved. V was clipped by 5 bases and J by 4 bases, with 17 bases between them. Germline CDR1 and CDR2: MNHNY and SVGAGI (reference sequence). The CDR3 contains 15 residues. The CDR3 region has the DNA TGTGCCAGCAGTCCGAGAGTTGGCTCCACCTATGGCTACACCTTC. Translated: CASSPRVGSTYGYTF.

This chain joins TRBV19 and TRBJ1-2, with 7 bases that match TRBD1. Germline V gene sequence: CDR1 LNHDA, CDR2 SQIVND (reference sequence). This CDR3 region has 14 residues. With 4 bases clipped from V and 3 bases from J, the junction kept 5 bases outside the gene matches. The CDR3 reads CASSNGQDDYGYTF. The CDR3 bases are TGTGCCAGTAGTAACGGACAGGATGACTATGGCTACACCTTC.

The V call is TRBV10-3, the J call TRBJ1-1; the D gene is possibly TRBD1 (6 bases). Germline V CDR1 and CDR2: ENHRY, SYGVKD. V was shortened by 3 bases and J by 2 bases, with 13 bases between the two germline ends. CDR3 length equals 15 residues. CDR3 in amino acids: CAISDSGTLNTEAFF. Written as DNA, the CDR3 is TGTGCCATCAGTGATAGCGGGACACTTAACACTGAAGCTTTCTTT.

The rearrangement links TRBV5-4 to TRBJ2-3, with D perhaps TRBD2 (5 bases). The CDR3 spans 16 residues. Trimming stripped 4 bases from V and 5 bases from J, with 20 bases between. CDR1 SGHNT and CDR2 YYREEE come from the germline V gene (reference sequence). CDR3 residues: CASSQRGLVHKDTQYF. The CDR3 nucleotides read TGTGCCAGCAGCCAGAGAGGACTGGTCCACAAAGATACGCAGTATTTT.

The chain links TRBV5-1 to TRBJ2-7; D not certain. Trimming pared 4 bases from V and 2 bases from J, leaving 10 bases between. The germline CDR1 and CDR2 sequences are SGHRS and YFSETQ. The CDR3 is made up of 13 amino acids. DNA for the CDR3: TGCGCCAGCAGCACCTCCCAAGCCTACGAGCAGTACTTC. It yields the protein CASSTSQAYEQYF.

The chain uses TRBV5-1 and TRBJ2-7, with D tentatively TRBD2 (5 bases). The CDR3 sequence is 14 residues long. In germline, CDR1 is SGHRS, CDR2 YFSETQ. Deletions cut 1 base from V and 0 bases from J, with 8 bases between. Here the CDR3 DNA reads TGCGCCAGCAGCTTGTTAGCGAACTCCTACGAGCAGTACTTC. Its translation is CASSLLANSYEQYF.

This chain connects TRBV14 to TRBJ2-5, with 10 bases that match TRBD1. With V trimmed by 3 bases and J by 0 bases, 13 bases remained unmatched. CDR3 length equals 19 residues. From germline, CDR1 is SGHDN and CDR2 FVKESK. Here the CDR3 reads CASSHRRLTGGDYQETQYF. DNA for the CDR3: TGTGCCAGCAGCCACCGACGACTGACAGGGGGCGATTACCAAGAGACCCAGTACTTC. Full variable domain (remainder filled in from reference TRBV14 and TRBJ2-5): EAGVTQFPSHSVIEKGQTVTLRCDPISGHDNLYWYRRVMGKEIKFLLHFVKESKQDESGMPNNRFLAERTGGTYSTLKVQPAELEDSGVYFCASSHRRLTGGDYQETQYFGPGTRLLVL.

The sample holds one count of this clone. The CDR3 coding sequence is TGTGCCAGCAGTCCTCGGTTCTTATCGGGGGATGAGCAGTTCTTC. Protein sequence: CASSPRFLSGDEQFF. The chain joins TRBV27 to TRBJ2-1, with D possibly being TRBD2 (6 bases). Per germline, CDR1 MNHEY and CDR2 SMNVEV (reference sequence). The V gene lost 5 bases and the J gene lost 8 bases, with 19 bases spanning the gap. The CDR3 runs 15 residues.

This chain connects TRBV30 to TRBJ2-3; 11 bases agree with TRBD2. The CDR3 contains 15 residues. V was clipped by 2 bases and J by 9 bases; unmatched bases: 10. The germline CDR1 and CDR2 sequences are GTSNPN and SVGIG (reference sequence). CDR3 in DNA: TGTGCCTGGAGTACTAGCGGGGGATGGTCGTTAACGCAGTATTTT. It codes for CAWSTSGGWSLTQYF.